This TCR beta chain was obtained from a study of blood T cell repertoires in COVID-19. Study-wide background: The origin of the acute and convalescent COVID-19 samples was the United States, Italy and Spain. PBMCs, B-cell-depleted T cells, or T cells provided the cDNA or gDNA that made up the material.

As processed by the authors: Estimation of nucleated cell counts relied on the amplification of reference gene primers. Assay used: immunoSEQ multiplex PCR; TCRdb lists only in-frame clones, some missing. V and J calls and clone size are those listed in that table; D and trimming were worked out from the DNA. The profile shows a few hundred thousand clones, roughly 82% of them singletons. V was pared by 4 bases and J by 5 bases, with 14 bases between. CDR1 and CDR2 (germline): SGDLS, YYNGEE. The CDR3 sequence is 14 residues long. The sequenced sample consisted of peripheral blood. This clonotype was obtained from a woman in her 50s with acute or convalescent COVID-19. This chain links TRBV9 with TRBJ2-3; TRBD2 might be the D (5 bases). CDR3 coding DNA: TGTGCCAGCAGCTTGAGCGGTAGGGAAGATACGCAGTATTTT. The encoded protein is CASSLSGREDTQYF. Drawing the rest from reference TRBV9 and TRBJ2-3, the complete variable domain is DSGVTQTPKHLITATGQRVTLRCSPRSGDLSVYWYQQSLDQGLQFLIQYYNGEERAKGNILERFSAQQFPDLHSELNLSSLELGDSALYFCASSLSGREDTQYFGPGTRLTVL.